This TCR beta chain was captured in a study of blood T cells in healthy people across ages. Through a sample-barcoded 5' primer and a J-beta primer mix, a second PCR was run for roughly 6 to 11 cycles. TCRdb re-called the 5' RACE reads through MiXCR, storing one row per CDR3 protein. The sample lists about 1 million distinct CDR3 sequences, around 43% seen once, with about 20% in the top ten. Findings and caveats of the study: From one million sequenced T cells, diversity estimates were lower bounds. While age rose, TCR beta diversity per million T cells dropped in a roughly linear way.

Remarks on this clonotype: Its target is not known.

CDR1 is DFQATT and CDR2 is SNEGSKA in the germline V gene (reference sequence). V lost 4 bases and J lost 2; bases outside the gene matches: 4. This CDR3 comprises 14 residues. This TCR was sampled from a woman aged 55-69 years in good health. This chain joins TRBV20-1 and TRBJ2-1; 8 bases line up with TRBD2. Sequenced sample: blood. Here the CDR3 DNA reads TGCAGTGCTAAGAGGCGGGAGGCCTACAATGAGCAGTTCTTC. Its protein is CSAKRREAYNEQFF.